This TCR beta chain was sequenced in a study of beta chain features in type 1 diabetes. The overall study: Cells sorted and examined across all samples totaled approximately 100,000,000.

Germline values: CDR1 SGHRS, CDR2 YFSETQ. V shed 4 bases and J shed 3 bases, with 6 bases lying between them. This CDR3 has 12 residues. Staining for CD45RO/CCR7/CD25/CD127/CD95/CD27 allowed sorting of CD4+ naive, central memory, regulatory and stem cell-like memory cells. Isolated RNA was reverse transcribed in full, so expressed TCRB transcripts were sequenced. Assay used: immunoSEQ multiplex PCR; TCRdb lists only in-frame clones, some missing. The sample consists of under 950,000 clones, roughly 15% of them appearing once. In its sample, this clone was seen a few times. This CDR3 is also generated by other DNA sequences in the sample.

This receptor was taken from a woman aged 18 to 35 in good health. The specimen was naive CD4+ T cells from blood. The chain uses TRBV5-1 and TRBJ2-3; D remains unclear. In DNA, the CDR3 is TGCGCCAGCAGCCCCAATACAGATACGCAGTATTTT. It encodes CASSPNTDTQYF.